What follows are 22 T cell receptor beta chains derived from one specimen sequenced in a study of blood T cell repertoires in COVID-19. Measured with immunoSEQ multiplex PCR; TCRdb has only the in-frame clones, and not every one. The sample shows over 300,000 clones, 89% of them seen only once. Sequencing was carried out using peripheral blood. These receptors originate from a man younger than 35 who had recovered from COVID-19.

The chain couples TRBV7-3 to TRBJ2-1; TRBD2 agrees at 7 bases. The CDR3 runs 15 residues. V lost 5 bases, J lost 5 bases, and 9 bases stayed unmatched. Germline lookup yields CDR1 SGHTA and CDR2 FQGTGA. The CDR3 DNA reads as TGTGCCAGCAGCCAAGGAGGGACTACTGACAATGAGCAGTTCTTC. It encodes CASSQGGTTDNEQFF. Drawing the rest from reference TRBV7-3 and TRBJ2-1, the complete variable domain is GAGVSQTPSNKVTEKGKYVELRCDPISGHTALYWYRQSLGQGPEFLIYFQGTGAADDSGLPNDRFFAVRPEGSVSTLKIQRTERGDSAVYLCASSQGGTTDNEQFFGPGTRLTVL.

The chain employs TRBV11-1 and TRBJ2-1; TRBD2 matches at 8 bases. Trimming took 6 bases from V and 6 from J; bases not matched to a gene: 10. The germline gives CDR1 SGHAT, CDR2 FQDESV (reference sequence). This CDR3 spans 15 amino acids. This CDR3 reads CASRSGLVMSNEQFF. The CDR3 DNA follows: TGTGCCAGCAGATCGGGACTAGTAATGTCCAATGAGCAGTTCTTC.

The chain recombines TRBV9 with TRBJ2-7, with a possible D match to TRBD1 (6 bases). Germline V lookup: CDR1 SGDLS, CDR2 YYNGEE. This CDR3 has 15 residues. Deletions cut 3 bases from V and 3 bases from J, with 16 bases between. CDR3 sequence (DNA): TGTGCCAGCAGCGCCGCAGGGGACGTTAACTACGAGCAGTACTTC. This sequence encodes CASSAAGDVNYEQYF.

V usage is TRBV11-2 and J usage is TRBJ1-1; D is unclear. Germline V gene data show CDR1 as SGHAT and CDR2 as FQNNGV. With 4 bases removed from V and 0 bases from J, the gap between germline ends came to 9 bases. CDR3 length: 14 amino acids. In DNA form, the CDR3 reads TGTGCCAGCAGCTCGAGGGTTATGAACACTGAAGCTTTCTTT. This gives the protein CASSSRVMNTEAFF.

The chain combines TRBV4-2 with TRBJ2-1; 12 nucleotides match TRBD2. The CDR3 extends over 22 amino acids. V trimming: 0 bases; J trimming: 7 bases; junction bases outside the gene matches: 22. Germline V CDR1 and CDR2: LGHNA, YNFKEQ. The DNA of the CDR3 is TGTGCCAGCAGCCAAGAATCCCCGGGCTTGCTAGCGGGGGGGGCTCGGTGGAATGAGCAGTTCTTC. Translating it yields CASSQESPGLLAGGARWNEQFF.

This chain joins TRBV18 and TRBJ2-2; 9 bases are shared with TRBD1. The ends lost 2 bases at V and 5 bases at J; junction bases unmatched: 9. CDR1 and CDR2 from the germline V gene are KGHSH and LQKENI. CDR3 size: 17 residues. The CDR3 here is CASSPSTGQGYTGELFF. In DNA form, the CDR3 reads TGTGCCAGCTCACCAAGTACGGGACAGGGATATACCGGGGAGCTGTTTTTT.

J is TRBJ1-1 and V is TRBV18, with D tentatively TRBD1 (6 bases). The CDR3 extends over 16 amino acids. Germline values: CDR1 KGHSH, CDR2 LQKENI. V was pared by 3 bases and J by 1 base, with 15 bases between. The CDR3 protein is CASSPWDTGQNTEAFF. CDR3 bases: TGTGCCAGCTCACCCTGGGACACGGGGCAGAACACTGAAGCTTTCTTT.

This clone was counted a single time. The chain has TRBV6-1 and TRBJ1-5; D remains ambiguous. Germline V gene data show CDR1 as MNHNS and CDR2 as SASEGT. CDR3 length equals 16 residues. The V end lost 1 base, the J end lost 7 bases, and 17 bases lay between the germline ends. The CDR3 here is CASSEGPTGWQQPQHF. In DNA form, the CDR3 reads TGTGCCAGCAGTGAAGGACCGACGGGTTGGCAACAGCCCCAGCATTTT.

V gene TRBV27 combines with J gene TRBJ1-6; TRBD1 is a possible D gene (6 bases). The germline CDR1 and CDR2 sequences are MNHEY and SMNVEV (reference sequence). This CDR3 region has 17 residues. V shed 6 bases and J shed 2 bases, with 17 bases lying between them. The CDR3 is CASSQTGHGAYNSPLHF. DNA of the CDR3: TGTGCCAGCAGCCAGACAGGCCATGGAGCCTATAATTCACCCCTCCACTTT.

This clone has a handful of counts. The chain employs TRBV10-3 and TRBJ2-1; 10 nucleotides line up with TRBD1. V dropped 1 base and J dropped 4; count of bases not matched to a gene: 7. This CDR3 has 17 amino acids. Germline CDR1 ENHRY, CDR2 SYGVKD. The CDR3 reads CAISEYPGQGPYNEQFF. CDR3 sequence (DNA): TGTGCCATCAGTGAGTACCCGGGACAGGGGCCTTACAATGAGCAGTTCTTC.

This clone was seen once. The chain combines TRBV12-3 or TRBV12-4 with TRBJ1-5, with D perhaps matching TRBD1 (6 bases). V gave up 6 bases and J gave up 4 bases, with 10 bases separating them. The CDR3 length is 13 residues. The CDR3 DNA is TGTGCCAGCAGACAGGGATGGAATCAGCCCCAGCATTTT. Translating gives CASRQGWNQPQHF.

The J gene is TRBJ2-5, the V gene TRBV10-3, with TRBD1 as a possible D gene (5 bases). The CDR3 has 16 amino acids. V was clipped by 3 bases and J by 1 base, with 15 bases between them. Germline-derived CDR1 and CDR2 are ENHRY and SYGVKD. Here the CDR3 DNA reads TGTGCCATCAGTGAAATGGATACAGGCCTCCAAGAGACCCAGTACTTC. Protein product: CAISEMDTGLQETQYF.

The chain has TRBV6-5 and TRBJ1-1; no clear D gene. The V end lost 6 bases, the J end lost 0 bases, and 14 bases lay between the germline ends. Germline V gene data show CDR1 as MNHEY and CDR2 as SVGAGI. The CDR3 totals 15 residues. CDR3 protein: CASSHKLLMNTEAFF. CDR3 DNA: TGTGCCAGCAGCCACAAACTACTCATGAACACTGAAGCTTTCTTT.

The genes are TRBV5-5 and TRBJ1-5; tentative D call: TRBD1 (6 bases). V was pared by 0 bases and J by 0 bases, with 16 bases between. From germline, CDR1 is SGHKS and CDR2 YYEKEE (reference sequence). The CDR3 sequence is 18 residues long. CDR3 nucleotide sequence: TGTGCCAGCAGCTTGGGGGGGCAGACCACCTATAGCAATCAGCCCCAGCATTTT. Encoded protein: CASSLGGQTTYSNQPQHF.

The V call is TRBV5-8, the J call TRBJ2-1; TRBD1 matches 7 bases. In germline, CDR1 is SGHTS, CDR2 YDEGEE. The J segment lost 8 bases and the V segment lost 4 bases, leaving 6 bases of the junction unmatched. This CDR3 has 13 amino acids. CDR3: CASSLPGGHEQFF. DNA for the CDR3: TGTGCCAGCAGCCTCCCAGGGGGACATGAGCAGTTCTTC.

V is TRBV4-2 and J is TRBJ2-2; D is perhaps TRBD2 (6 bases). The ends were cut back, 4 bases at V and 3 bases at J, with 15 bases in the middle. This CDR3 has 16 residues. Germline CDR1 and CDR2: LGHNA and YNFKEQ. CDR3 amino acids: CASSLGGLSYTGELFF. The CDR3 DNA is TGTGCCAGCAGCCTTGGAGGGCTAAGTTACACCGGGGAGCTGTTTTTT.

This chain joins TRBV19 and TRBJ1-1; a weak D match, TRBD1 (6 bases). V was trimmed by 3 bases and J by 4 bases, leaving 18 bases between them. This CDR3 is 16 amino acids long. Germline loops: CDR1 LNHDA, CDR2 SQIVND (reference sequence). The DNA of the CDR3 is TGTGCCAGTAGTATCGCCTCGGGCAGGGGTGCCACTGAAGCTTTCTTT. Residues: CASSIASGRGATEAFF.

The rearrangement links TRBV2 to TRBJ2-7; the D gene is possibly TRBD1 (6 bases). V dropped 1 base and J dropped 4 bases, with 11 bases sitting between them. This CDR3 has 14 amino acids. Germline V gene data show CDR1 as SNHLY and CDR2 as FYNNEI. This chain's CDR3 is CASSEGTEIYEQYF. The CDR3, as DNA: TGTGCCAGCAGTGAAGGGACAGAGATTTACGAGCAGTACTTC.

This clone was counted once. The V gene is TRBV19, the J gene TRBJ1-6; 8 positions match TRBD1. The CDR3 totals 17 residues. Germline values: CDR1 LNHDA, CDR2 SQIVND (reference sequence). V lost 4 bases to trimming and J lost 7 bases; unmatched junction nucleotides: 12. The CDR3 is CASSKTTPRQGNSPLHF. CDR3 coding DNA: TGTGCCAGTAGTAAAACGACCCCAAGACAGGGGAATTCACCCCTCCACTTT.

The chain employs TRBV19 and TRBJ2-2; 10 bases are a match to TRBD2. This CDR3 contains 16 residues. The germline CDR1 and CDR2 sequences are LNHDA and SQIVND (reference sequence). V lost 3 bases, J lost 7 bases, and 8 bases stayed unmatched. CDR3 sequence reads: CASSIGLAGAGGELFF. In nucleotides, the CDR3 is TGTGCCAGTAGTATCGGGCTAGCGGGAGCCGGCGGGGAGCTGTTTTTT.

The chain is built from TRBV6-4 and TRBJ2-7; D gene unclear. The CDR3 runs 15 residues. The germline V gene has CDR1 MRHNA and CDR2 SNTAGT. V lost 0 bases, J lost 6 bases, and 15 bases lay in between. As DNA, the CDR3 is TGTGCCAGCAGTGACTCATGGCGACACTTTGGCGAGCAGTACTTC. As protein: CASSDSWRHFGEQYF.

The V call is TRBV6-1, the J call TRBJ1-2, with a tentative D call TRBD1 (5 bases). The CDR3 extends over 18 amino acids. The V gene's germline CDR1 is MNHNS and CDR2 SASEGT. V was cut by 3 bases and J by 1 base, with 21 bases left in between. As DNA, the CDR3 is TGTGCCAGCAGTGATCAATATTACGGGGGGGAAGTTAACTATGGCTACACCTTC. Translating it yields CASSDQYYGGEVNYGYTF.